Following are 6 T cell receptor beta chains from one sample sequenced in a study of blood T cell repertoires in COVID-19. Sequencing was performed with immunoSEQ multiplex PCR; in TCRdb, only in-frame clones are kept and a portion is missing. This table holds roughly 28,000 clones, roughly 87% found once. Sequenced material: peripheral blood. These receptors were collected from a human donor with acute or convalescent COVID-19. The donor label of this sample is uncertain.

V and J are TRBV11-2 and TRBJ2-3; D may be TRBD2 (7 bases). This CDR3 region has 16 residues. Germline CDR1 reads SGHAT; CDR2 reads FQNNGV. V was clipped by 5 bases and J by 2 bases, with 17 bases between them. The CDR3: CASSLGAGDYTDTQYF. For the CDR3, the DNA is TGTGCCAGCAGCCTGGGGGCGGGGGACTACACAGATACGCAGTATTTT. Full variable domain (remainder filled in from reference TRBV11-2 and TRBJ2-3): EAGVAQSPRYKIIEKRQSVAFWCNPISGHATLYWYQQILGQGPKLLIQFQNNGVVDDSQLPKDRFSAERLKGVDSTLKIQPAKLEDSAVYLCASSLGAGDYTDTQYFGPGTRLTVL.

The V call is TRBV19, the J call TRBJ2-5; D gene uncertain. The CDR3 contains 14 residues. The germline V gene encodes CDR1 LNHDA and CDR2 SQIVND (reference sequence). V was trimmed by 5 bases and J by 4 bases, leaving 14 bases between them. Written as DNA, the CDR3 is TGTGCCAGTAGTGGAGAGATTGCGGCAGAGACCCAGTACTTC. Translation: CASSGEIAAETQYF. Variable domain in full (rest from reference TRBV19 and TRBJ2-5): DGGITQSPKYLFRKEGQNVTLSCEQNLNHDAMYWYRQDPGQGLRLIYYSQIVNDFQKGDIAEGYSVSREKKESFPLTVTSAQKNPTAFYLCASSGEIAAETQYFGPGTRLLVL.

This sequence joins TRBV7-9 and TRBJ1-1; 8 positions agree with TRBD1. The CDR3 extends over 18 amino acids. The V and J ends lost 5 bases and 6 bases, in that order; junction bases with no gene match: 20. Germline CDR1 is SEHNR and CDR2 is FQNEAQ (reference sequence). CDR3 in DNA: TGTGCCAGCAGCGGTCGGACAGGGAATCAACCGGAGGGGGCTGAAGCTTTCTTT. This gives the protein CASSGRTGNQPEGAEAFF.

V is TRBV2 and J is TRBJ1-1, with D perhaps matching TRBD1 (6 bases). V was shortened by 5 bases and J by 6 bases, with 13 bases between the two germline ends. CDR3 size: 13 residues. Germline V lookup: CDR1 SNHLY, CDR2 FYNNEI. In nucleotides, the CDR3 is TGTGCCAGCAGTACCGGGGGGGCGCCTGAAGCTTTCTTT. It codes for CASSTGGAPEAFF.

The chain links TRBV5-1 to TRBJ2-7; D call uncertain. The germline V gene has CDR1 SGHRS and CDR2 YFSETQ. Trimming shortened V by 0 bases and J by 6 bases, and 16 bases separated the two germline ends. The CDR3 covers 15 residues. The CDR3, as DNA: TGCGCCAGCAGCTTGGTTGGGTCCGCACCGGGCGAGCAGTACTTC. Translation: CASSLVGSAPGEQYF.

In DNA form, the CDR3 reads TGTGCCAGCAGTGTTCAGGGGACGTATGGCTACACCTTC. It encodes CASSVQGTYGYTF. The rearrangement uses TRBV2 and TRBJ1-2; D is possibly TRBD1 (6 bases). The germline gives CDR1 SNHLY, CDR2 FYNNEI. The CDR3 totals 13 residues. V shed 4 bases and J shed 5 bases, with 11 bases lying between them.